Listed below are T cell receptor beta chains from one sample, sequenced in a study of T cells expressing NK-cell markers. From its re-call of the 5' RACE reads, TCRdb lists each CDR3 protein once, without DNA. This listing includes 150,000 or so distinct CDR3 sequences. What was sequenced was blood T cells: a sorted CD56 or NKG2C T cell subset, CD4+ or CD8+ T cells, or bulk PBMC T cells (not recorded which). These receptors were taken from a woman in her fifties or sixties in good health. Both conserved end residues are part of each CDR3. Fields, in order: J gene, V gene, CDR3 protein.

>TRBJ2-7|TRBV12-3/TRBV12-4
CASSTSGSTYEQYF
>TRBJ2-3|TRBV13
CASSSSGTGFIFTDTQYF
>TRBJ2-1|TRBV19
CASSITSGSGVEQFF
>TRBJ1-1|TRBV7-9
CASSPPRTPLNTEAFF
>TRBJ2-3|TRBV6-5
CASRHSGTSTDTQYF
>TRBJ2-3|TRBV14
CASSQQTSYTDTQYF
>TRBJ2-2|TRBV18
CASSKEDSNMVFF
>TRBJ1-1|TRBV28
CASSLWAGEAFF
>TRBJ2-1|TRBV9
CASSGENLKGPPYNEQFF
>TRBJ2-1|TRBV7-9
CASSLPGQGALDEQFF
>TRBJ2-7|TRBV3-1
CASSQEQGKTYEQYF
>TRBJ2-1|TRBV3-1
CASSQDAGNSYNEQFF
>TRBJ2-2|TRBV4-1
CASSQKPGQVNAGELFF
>TRBJ2-7|TRBV7-6
CASSQTGGGYEQYF
>TRBJ2-3|TRBV10-3
CATNSGRGSTDTQYF
>TRBJ1-2|TRBV13
CASRAWASMTGYTF
>TRBJ1-2|TRBV4-1
CASSQPPYGYTF
>TRBJ2-1|TRBV5-1
CASSLFASGRTGEQFF
>TRBJ2-5|TRBV7-3
CASSLMGAGQETQYF
>TRBJ2-1|TRBV7-9
CASSYRAEVWQFF
>TRBJ2-1|TRBV29-1
CSVVGVRKDGAYNEQFF
>TRBJ1-5|TRBV12-5
CASGPPGQGSNQPQHF
>TRBJ2-5|TRBV12-3/TRBV12-4
CASHRVGETQYF
>TRBJ2-1|TRBV11-2
CASSPDYMNEQFF
>TRBJ2-5|TRBV15
CATSRIPGGQTFF
>TRBJ2-5|TRBV19
CASYHGETQYF
>TRBJ2-5|TRBV29-1
CSVEEERVWGQETQYF
>TRBJ1-2|TRBV12-3/TRBV12-4
CASSWGAGTGYGYTF